This is a list of T cell receptor beta chains from one sample in a study of somatic mutations in cytotoxic T cells in rheumatoid arthritis. Sequencing used immunoSEQ multiplex PCR; TCRdb keeps in-frame clones, though not all of them. The sample lists more than 13,000 clones, more than 65% occurring once. The sample consisted of CD8+ T cells sorted from blood. These receptors were taken from an adult with rheumatoid arthritis. The CDR3 runs from the conserved cysteine through the conserved F or W. D genes are given only for firm matches. Part of the rows lack a size; the others show once, few, many or a class for expanded clones.

size: .
V: TRBV6-5
J: TRBJ1-4
D: TRBD1
DNA: TGTGCCAGCAGTTTACAGGGGGAGAATGAAAAACTGTTTTTT
CDR3: CASSLQGENEKLFF

size: .
V: TRBV5-6
J: TRBJ2-1
D: TRBD1
DNA: TGTGCCAGCAGCTCAACCTCCGGGACAGGGGTCAATGAGCAGTTCTTC
CDR3: CASSSTSGTGVNEQFF

size: medium-sized
V: TRBV7-9
J: TRBJ2-5
D: TRBD2
DNA: TGTGCCAGCAGCTTGACTAGCGGGGGGGAAGAGACCCAGTACTTC
CDR3: CASSLTSGGEETQYF

size: few
V: TRBV11-2
J: TRBJ2-7
D: .
DNA: TGTGCCAGCAGCTTGGGTAGAGCGTGGCAGTACTTC
CDR3: CASSLGRAWQYF

size: .
V: TRBV7-2
J: TRBJ2-1
D: TRBD2
DNA: TGTGCCAGCAGCACGGGACTAGCGAATGAGCAGTTCTTC
CDR3: CASSTGLANEQFF

size: medium-sized
V: TRBV4-3
J: TRBJ1-2
D: .
DNA: TGCGCCAGCAGCCAAGATTATGGTATGGACCGGCCAGTGGATGGCTACACCTTC
CDR3: CASSQDYGMDRPVDGYTF

size: .
V: TRBV27
J: TRBJ2-5
D: .
DNA: TGTGCCAGCAGCTCCGACGGGAGGGGCAGGGGGTGGGAGACCCAGTACTTC
CDR3: CASSSDGRGRGWETQYF

size: large
V: TRBV9
J: TRBJ1-5
D: .
DNA: TGTGCCAGCAGCGTAGAAGGGGGTGAGGGGCCCCAGCATTTT
CDR3: CASSVEGGEGPQHF

size: .
V: TRBV27
J: TRBJ2-7
D: .
DNA: TGTGCCAGCAGTTTAAGCACGGTCCCCTACGAGCAGTACTTC
CDR3: CASSLSTVPYEQYF

size: .
V: TRBV29-1
J: TRBJ2-1
D: .
DNA: TGCAGCGTTGAGTTAGGGCGGAGGAATGAGCAGTTCTTC
CDR3: CSVELGRRNEQFF

size: .
V: TRBV5-4
J: TRBJ2-7
D: .
DNA: TGTGCCAGCAGCTCCTCCACTCAGGGCCTCTACGAGCAGTACTTC
CDR3: CASSSSTQGLYEQYF

size: .
V: TRBV2
J: TRBJ1-1
D: .
DNA: TGTGCCAGCACATCAGGGATGGGCGACACTGAAGCTTTCTTT
CDR3: CASTSGMGDTEAFF

size: .
V: TRBV10-3
J: TRBJ2-2
D: .
DNA: TGTGCCATCAGTGAGCATGTCACCGGGGAGCTGTTTTTT
CDR3: CAISEHVTGELFF

size: .
V: TRBV7-8
J: TRBJ2-5
D: .
DNA: TGTGCCAGCAGCACCGTTCAAGGAGGGTTGGAGGAGACCCAGTACTTC
CDR3: CASSTVQGGLEETQYF

size: .
V: TRBV11-2
J: TRBJ2-1
D: .
DNA: TGTGCCAGCAGCCCAGATCCCCAGGGCCCGTTCTTC
CDR3: CASSPDPQGPFF

size: .
V: TRBV28
J: TRBJ1-4
D: .
DNA: TGTGCCAGCAGGTTTGTGGGAGGCAGGGTCGAAAAACTGTTTTTT
CDR3: CASRFVGGRVEKLFF

size: .
V: TRBV4-3
J: TRBJ1-3
D: TRBD1
DNA: TGCGCCAGCAGCCAAGATGGGACAGGGGCTGGAAACACCATATATTTT
CDR3: CASSQDGTGAGNTIYF

size: .
V: TRBV27
J: TRBJ1-3
D: .
DNA: TGTGCCAGCAGTAGAAGCTCTGGAAACACCATATATTTT
CDR3: CASSRSSGNTIYF

size: .
V: TRBV4-1
J: TRBJ2-5
D: TRBD2
DNA: TGCGCCAGCAGCCCAACTAGCGGGGGCGGGGAGACCCAGTACTTC
CDR3: CASSPTSGGGETQYF

size: .
V: TRBV7-2
J: TRBJ2-3
D: .
DNA: TGTGCCAGCAGCTTAGAAGGGCTATTTAGCACAGATACGCAGTATTTT
CDR3: CASSLEGLFSTDTQYF

size: .
V: TRBV5-6
J: TRBJ2-1
D: .
DNA: TGTGCCAGCAGCCTTCAACCGGGGTACAATGAGCAGTTCTTC
CDR3: CASSLQPGYNEQFF

size: .
V: TRBV7-9
J: TRBJ1-5
D: .
DNA: TGTGCCAGCAGCCCTGGGGGAGGGCCCTATAGCAATCAGCCCCAGCATTTT
CDR3: CASSPGGGPYSNQPQHF

size: .
V: TRBV13
J: TRBJ1-1
D: .
DNA: TGTGCCACCCTCCGGACTGAAGCTTTCTTT
CDR3: CATLRTEAFF

size: .
V: TRBV6-5
J: TRBJ1-1
D: TRBD1
DNA: TGTGCCAGCAGTCAGCAGGGGGCGTTAAACACTGAAGCTTTCTTT
CDR3: CASSQQGALNTEAFF

size: few
V: TRBV6-5
J: TRBJ2-1
D: TRBD1
DNA: TGTGCCAGCACCTCCGTAGGGACAGTCTACAATGAGCAGTTCTTC
CDR3: CASTSVGTVYNEQFF

size: few
V: TRBV7-9
J: TRBJ1-1
D: TRBD1
DNA: TGTGCCAGCAGCCCCGAGGGACAGGGGTGGGCCACTGAAGCTTTCTTT
CDR3: CASSPEGQGWATEAFF

size: once
V: TRBV6-1
J: TRBJ2-7
D: .
DNA: TGTGCCAGCAGTGAAATCGAGCAGTACTTC
CDR3: CASSEIEQYF

size: .
V: TRBV11-1
J: TRBJ1-1
D: .
DNA: TGTGCCAGCAGCTTAGGGGACGGACCGAACACTGAAGCTTTCTTT
CDR3: CASSLGDGPNTEAFF

size: .
V: TRBV7-3
J: TRBJ2-7
D: .
DNA: TGTGCCAGCAGCTCGGTCGGGACCTCCGAGCAGTACTTC
CDR3: CASSSVGTSEQYF

size: .
V: TRBV12-1
J: TRBJ2-2
D: .
DNA: TGTGCCAGCAGGGGCACCGGGGAGCTGTTTTTT
CDR3: CASRGTGELFF

size: .
V: TRBV29-1
J: TRBJ1-2
D: .
DNA: TGCAGCGTGTCACAGGAAACCGGTGGCTACACCTTC
CDR3: CSVSQETGGYTF

size: .
V: TRBV5-6
J: TRBJ1-1
D: TRBD1
DNA: TGTGCCAGCAGTTTCGGGACAGGGGGTTCGGCTTTCTTT
CDR3: CASSFGTGGSAFF